This T cell receptor (beta chain) derives from a study of shared clonotypes between healthy human individuals. Study-wide findings and caveats: Sequencing depth was expected to influence donor clonotype sharing.

At a deep level, the assay was run. Measured with immunoSEQ multiplex PCR; TCRdb has only the in-frame clones, and not every one. Here the sample spans under 600,000 clones, around three quarters being singletons. Comment on this clone: Its target is unknown.

Donors, without exception, were Caucasian adults residing in Nashville, Tennessee. Genomic DNA came from 90 million or so PBMCs in unsorted samples. Sequencing was carried out using PBMCs. This TCR was sampled from a woman between 40 and 50 years old in good health. Some clones in this sample may be carry-over from other donors' samples.

The CDR3 DNA reads TGTGCCAGCAGCTTAGATTTGGTAGGGAACTATGGCTACACCTTC. Translation gives CASSLDLVGNYGYTF. This rearrangement joins TRBV7-9 to TRBJ1-2; D unresolved. Germline V lookup: CDR1 SEHNR, CDR2 FQNEAQ (reference sequence). The CDR3 runs 15 residues. V was pared by 1 base and J by 2 bases, with 11 bases between.